A single sample gave rise to the 3 T cell receptor beta chains below, sequenced in a study of blood T cell repertoires in COVID-19. The data were produced by immunoSEQ multiplex PCR, yet TCRdb's version contains in-frame clones alone and is incomplete. Of about 250,000 clones in the sample, roughly 86% were seen once. The sample consisted of peripheral blood. Receptors were obtained from a woman in her 30s with acute or convalescent COVID-19.

The genes are TRBV27 and TRBJ2-3, with 8 bases identical to TRBD2. CDR1 is MNHEY, CDR2 SMNVEV, per germline (reference sequence). This CDR3 is built from 12 residues. The junction had 4 bases not matched to a gene; V was cut back by 6 bases and J by 8 bases. The CDR3 DNA sequence: TGTGCCAGCAGCGCTGCGGGGGGTACGCAGTATTTT. It is translated as CASSAAGGTQYF.

This clone was picked up one time. The rearrangement links TRBV29-1 to TRBJ1-2; 9 bases agree with TRBD1. The V segment lost 3 bases and the J segment 2 bases; nucleotides outside the gene matches: 10. Germline loops: CDR1 SQVTM, CDR2 ANQGSEA. This CDR3 is built from 16 residues. CDR3 amino acids: CSVEFRGQGWNYGYTF. The CDR3 coding sequence is TGCAGCGTTGAGTTCAGGGGACAGGGTTGGAACTATGGCTACACCTTC.

The chain joins TRBV6-5 to TRBJ2-1; 10 bases align to TRBD2. Germline CDR1 reads MNHEY; CDR2 reads SVGAGI. CDR3 length equals 14 residues. Trimming at V came to 7 bases and at J to 4 bases, leaving 4 bases not matched to a gene. CDR3: CASTSGSMYNEQFF. The CDR3 region has the DNA TGTGCCAGCACTAGCGGGAGTATGTACAATGAGCAGTTCTTC.